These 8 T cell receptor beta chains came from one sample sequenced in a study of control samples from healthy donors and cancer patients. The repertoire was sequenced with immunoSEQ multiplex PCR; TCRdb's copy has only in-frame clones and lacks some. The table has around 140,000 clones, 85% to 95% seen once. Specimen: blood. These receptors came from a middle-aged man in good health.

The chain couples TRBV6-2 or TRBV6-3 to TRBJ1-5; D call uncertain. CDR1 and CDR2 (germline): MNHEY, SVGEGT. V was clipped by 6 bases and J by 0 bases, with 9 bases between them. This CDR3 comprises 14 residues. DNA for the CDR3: TGTGCCAGCAGCATGGTTTTTAGCAATCAGCCCCAGCATTTT. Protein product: CASSMVFSNQPQHF.

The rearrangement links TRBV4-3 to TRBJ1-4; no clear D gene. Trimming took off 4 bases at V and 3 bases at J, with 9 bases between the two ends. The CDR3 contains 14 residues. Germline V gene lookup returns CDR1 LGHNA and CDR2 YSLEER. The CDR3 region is CASSRRTSNEKLFF. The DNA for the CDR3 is TGCGCCAGCAGCCGCCGGACCTCTAATGAAAAACTGTTTTTT.

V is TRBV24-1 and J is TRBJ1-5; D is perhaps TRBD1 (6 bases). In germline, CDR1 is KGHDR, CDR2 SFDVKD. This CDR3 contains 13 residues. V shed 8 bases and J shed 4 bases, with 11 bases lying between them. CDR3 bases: TGTGCCACCAAAGGGCAGGGGAATCAGCCCCAGCATTTT. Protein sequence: CATKGQGNQPQHF.

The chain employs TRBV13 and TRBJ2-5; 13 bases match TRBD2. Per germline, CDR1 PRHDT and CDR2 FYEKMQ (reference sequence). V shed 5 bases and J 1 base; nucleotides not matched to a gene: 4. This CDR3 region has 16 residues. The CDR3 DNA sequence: TGTGCCAGCAGCAACGGGACTAGCGGGGTCCAAGAGACCCAGTACTTC. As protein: CASSNGTSGVQETQYF.

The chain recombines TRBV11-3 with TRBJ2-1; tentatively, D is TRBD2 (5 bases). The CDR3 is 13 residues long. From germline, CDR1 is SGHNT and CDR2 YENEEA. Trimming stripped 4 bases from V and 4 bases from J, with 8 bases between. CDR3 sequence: CASSWGAYNEQFF. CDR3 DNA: TGTGCCAGCAGCTGGGGAGCTTACAATGAGCAGTTCTTC.

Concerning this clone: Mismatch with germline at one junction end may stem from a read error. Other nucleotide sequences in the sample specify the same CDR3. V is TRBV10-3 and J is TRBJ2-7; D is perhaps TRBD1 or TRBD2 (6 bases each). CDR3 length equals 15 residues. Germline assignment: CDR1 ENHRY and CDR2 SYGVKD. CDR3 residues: CAISESRGTTYEQYF. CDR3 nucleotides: TGTGCTATCAGTGAGTCCCGGGGGACAACCTACGAGCAGTACTTC.

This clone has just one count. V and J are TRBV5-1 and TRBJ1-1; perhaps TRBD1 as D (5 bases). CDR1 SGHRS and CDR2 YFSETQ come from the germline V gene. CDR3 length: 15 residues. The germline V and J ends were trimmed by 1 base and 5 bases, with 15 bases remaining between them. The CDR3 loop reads CASSLNTGGITEAFF. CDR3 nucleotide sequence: TGCGCCAGCAGCTTGAACACAGGTGGGATAACTGAAGCTTTCTTT. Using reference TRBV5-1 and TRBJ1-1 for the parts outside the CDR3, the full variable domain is KAGVTQTPRYLIKTRGQQVTLSCSPISGHRSVSWYQQTPGQGLQFLFEYFSETQRNKGNFPGRFSGRQFSNSRSEMNVSTLELGDSALYLCASSLNTGGITEAFFGQGTRLTVV.

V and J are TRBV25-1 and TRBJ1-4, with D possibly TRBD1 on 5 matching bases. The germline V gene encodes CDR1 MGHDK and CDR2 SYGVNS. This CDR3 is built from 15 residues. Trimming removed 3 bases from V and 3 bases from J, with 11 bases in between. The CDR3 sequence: CASSDQGEANEKLFF. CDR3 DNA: TGTGCCAGCAGTGATCAGGGAGAGGCTAATGAAAAACTGTTTTTT.